These T cell receptor beta chains were read from a single sample in a study of blood T cell repertoires in COVID-19. Clones were read by immunoSEQ multiplex PCR, and TCRdb kept only the in-frame ones, dropping some. The table shows some 100,000 clones, with about 83% occurring only once. Material: peripheral blood. The source is a human donor in a cohort sampled during active COVID-19. The conserved cysteine and the conserved F or W are not part of the CDR3 here. The order of the fields is V gene, CDR3 protein.

>TRBV4-3
ASSQRGLAVGVDTQY
>TRBV4-2
ASSHQGGAGYEQY
>TRBV30
AWGENQETQY
>TRBV29-1
SVENRAGNTIY
>TRBV6-2/TRBV6-3
ASSYSVEANQPQH
>TRBV28
ASDSSYGYT
>TRBV6-5
ASSPGGRGSDTQY
>TRBV27
ASSSITGGNTEAF
>TRBV5-6
ASSLPGGAGANVLT
>TRBV5-1
ASSLEGAGGLNEQF
>TRBV9
ASSSWQGNEQF